This TCR beta chain was captured by sequencing in a study of blood T cell repertoires in COVID-19. As for the study in general: PBMCs, B-cell-depleted T cells, or T cells provided the cDNA or gDNA that made up the material.

Original processing methods: Using reference gene primer amplification, nucleated cell counts were estimated. The table came from immunoSEQ multiplex PCR; TCRdb's copy has only in-frame clones and leaves some out. V and J calls and clone size are those listed in that table; D and trimming were worked out from the DNA. This sample has some 120,000 clones; 60% to 80% occur once, and the top ten carry roughly 5.5%. This clone occurred a few times. Specimen: peripheral blood. This TCR was sampled from a man in his 60s with acute or convalescent COVID-19.

The CDR3 is CASSPNRRGSPLHF. CDR3 DNA sequence: TGTGCCAGCAGTCCAAACAGGAGGGGATCACCCCTCCACTTT. This sequence joins TRBV27 and TRBJ1-6, with D maybe TRBD1 (5 bases). This CDR3 region has 14 residues. CDR1 and CDR2 (germline): MNHEY, SMNVEV (reference sequence). V lost 5 bases and J lost 10, with 15 bases in between.